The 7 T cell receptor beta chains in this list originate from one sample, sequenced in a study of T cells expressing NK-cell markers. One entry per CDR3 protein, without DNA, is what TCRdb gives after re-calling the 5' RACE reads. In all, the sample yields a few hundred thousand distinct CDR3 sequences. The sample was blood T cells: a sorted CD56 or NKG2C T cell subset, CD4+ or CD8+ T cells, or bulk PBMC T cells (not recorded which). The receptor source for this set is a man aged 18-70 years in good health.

Here the CDR3 reads CSASHRVSQSGNTIYF. The gene calls are TRBV20-1 and TRBJ1-3; checking the TCRdb D call of TRBD1 is not possible without DNA. The CDR3 loop spans 16 amino acids. The germline gives CDR1 DFQATT, CDR2 SNEGSKA (reference sequence).

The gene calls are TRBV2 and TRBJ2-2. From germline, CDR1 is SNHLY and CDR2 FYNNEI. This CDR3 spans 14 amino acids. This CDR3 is CASKADGNTGELFF.

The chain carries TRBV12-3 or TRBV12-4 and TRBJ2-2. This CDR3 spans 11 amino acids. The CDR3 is CASNLAGELFF.

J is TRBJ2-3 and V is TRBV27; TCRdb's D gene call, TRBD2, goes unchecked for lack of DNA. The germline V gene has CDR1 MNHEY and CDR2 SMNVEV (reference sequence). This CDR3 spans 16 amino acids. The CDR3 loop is CASSLWAGGPSDTQYF.

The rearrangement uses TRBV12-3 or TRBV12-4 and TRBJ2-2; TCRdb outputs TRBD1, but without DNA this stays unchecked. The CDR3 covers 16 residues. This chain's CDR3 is CASSFMGRGVIGELFF.

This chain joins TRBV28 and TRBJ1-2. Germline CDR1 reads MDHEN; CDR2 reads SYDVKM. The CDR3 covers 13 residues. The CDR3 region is CASTPGPFYGYTF.

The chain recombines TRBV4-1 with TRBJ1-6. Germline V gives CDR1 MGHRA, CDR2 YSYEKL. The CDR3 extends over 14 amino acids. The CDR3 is CASSQGLGDSPLHF.